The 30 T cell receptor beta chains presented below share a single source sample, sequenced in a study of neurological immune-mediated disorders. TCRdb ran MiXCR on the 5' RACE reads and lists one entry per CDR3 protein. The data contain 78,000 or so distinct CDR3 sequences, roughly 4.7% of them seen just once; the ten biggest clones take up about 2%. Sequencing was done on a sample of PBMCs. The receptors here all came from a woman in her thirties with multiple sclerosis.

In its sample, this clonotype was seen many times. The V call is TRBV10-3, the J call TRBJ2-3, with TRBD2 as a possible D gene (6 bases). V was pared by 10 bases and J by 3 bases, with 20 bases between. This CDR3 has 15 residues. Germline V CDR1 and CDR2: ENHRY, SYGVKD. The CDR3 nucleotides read TGTGCCACCCAGAGGGAAGCGGGCATGACAGATACGCAGTATTTT. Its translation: CATQREAGMTDTQYF.

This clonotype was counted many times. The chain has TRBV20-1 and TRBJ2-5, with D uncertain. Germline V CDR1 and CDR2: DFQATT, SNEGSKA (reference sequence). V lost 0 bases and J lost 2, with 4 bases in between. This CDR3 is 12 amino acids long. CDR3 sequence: CSARDRQETQYF. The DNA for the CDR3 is TGCAGTGCTAGAGACAGACAAGAGACCCAGTACTTC.

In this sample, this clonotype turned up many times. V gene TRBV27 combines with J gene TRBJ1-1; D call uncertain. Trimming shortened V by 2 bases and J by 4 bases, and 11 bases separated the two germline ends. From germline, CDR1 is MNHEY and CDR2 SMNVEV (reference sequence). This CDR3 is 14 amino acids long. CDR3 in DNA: TGTGCCAGCAGTTTAAAGGGTCGGGGCACTGAAGCTTTCTTT. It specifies CASSLKGRGTEAFF.

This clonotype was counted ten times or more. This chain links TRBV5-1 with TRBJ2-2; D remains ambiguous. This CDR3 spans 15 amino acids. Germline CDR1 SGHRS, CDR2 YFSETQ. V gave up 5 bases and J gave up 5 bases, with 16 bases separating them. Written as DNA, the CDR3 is TGCGCCAGCAGTTTCGACCGTATCGGGACCGGGGAGCTGTTTTTT. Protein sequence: CASSFDRIGTGELFF.

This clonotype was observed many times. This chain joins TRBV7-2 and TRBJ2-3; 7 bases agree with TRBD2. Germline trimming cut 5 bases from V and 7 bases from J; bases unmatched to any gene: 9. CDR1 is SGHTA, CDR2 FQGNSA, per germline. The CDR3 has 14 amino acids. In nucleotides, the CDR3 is TGTGCCAGCAGCCTCGGGGGGTCCACGAATACGCAGTATTTT. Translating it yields CASSLGGSTNTQYF.

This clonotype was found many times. This chain's CDR3 is CASSSTTGELFF. The CDR3 nucleotides read TGTGCCAGCAGCTCAACCACCGGGGAGCTGTTTTTT. The chain employs TRBV7-3 and TRBJ2-2; the D is unclear. CDR3 length equals 12 residues. Germline V gives CDR1 SGHTA, CDR2 FQGTGA. The germline V and J ends were trimmed by 4 bases and 4 bases, with 4 bases remaining between them.

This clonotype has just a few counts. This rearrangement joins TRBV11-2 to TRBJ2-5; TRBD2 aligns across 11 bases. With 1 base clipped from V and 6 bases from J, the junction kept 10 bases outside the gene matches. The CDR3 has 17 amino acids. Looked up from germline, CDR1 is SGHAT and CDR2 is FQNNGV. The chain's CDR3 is CASSLVALAGGPKTQYF. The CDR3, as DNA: TGTGCCAGCAGCTTAGTGGCCTTAGCGGGAGGGCCGAAGACCCAGTACTTC.

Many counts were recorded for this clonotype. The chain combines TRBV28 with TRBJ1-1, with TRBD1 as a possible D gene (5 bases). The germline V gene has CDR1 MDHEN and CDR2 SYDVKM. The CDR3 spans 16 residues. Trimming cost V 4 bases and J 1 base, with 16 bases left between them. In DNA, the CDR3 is TGTGCCAGCAGTTCGGTTCGGTTGGGGGAGAACACTGAAGCTTTCTTT. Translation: CASSSVRLGENTEAFF.

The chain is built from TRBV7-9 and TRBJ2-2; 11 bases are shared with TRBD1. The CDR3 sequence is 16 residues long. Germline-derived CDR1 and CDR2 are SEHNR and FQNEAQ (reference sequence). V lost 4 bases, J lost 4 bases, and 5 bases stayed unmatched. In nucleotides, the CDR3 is TGTGCCAGCAGCTGGGGACAGGGGGTAATCACCGGGGAGCTGTTTTTT. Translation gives CASSWGQGVITGELFF.

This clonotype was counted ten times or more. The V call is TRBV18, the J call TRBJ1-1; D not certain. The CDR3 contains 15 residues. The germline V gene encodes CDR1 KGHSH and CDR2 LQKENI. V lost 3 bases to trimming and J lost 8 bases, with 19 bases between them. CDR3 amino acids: CASSPEWAHSGEAFF. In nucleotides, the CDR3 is TGTGCCAGCTCACCCGAGTGGGCCCATTCGGGGGAAGCTTTCTTT.

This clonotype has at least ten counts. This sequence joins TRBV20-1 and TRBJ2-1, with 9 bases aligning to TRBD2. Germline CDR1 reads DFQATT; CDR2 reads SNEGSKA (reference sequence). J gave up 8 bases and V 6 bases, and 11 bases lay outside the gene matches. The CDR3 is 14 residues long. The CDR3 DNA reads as TGCAGTGCGGCCTCCGGGACTAGCTTGTATGAGCAGTTCTTC. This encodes CSAASGTSLYEQFF.

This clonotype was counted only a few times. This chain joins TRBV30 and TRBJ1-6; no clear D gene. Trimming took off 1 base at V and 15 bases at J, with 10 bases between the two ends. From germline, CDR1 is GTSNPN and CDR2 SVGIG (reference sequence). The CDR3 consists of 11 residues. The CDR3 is CAWSEGKHLHF. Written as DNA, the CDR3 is TGTGCCTGGAGTGAAGGGAAACACCTCCACTTT. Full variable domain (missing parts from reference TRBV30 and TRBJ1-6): SQTIHQWPATLVQPVGSPLSLECTVEGTSNPNLYWYRQAAGRGLQLLFYSVGIGQISSEVPQNLSASRPQDRQFILSSKKLLLSDSGFYLCAWSEGKHLHFGNGTRLTVT.

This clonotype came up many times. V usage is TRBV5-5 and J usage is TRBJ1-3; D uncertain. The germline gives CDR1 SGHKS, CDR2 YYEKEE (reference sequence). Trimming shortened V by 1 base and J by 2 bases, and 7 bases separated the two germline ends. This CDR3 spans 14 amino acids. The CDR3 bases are TGTGCCAGCAGCTTGCGGCAGGCTGGAAACACCATATATTTT. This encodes CASSLRQAGNTIYF.

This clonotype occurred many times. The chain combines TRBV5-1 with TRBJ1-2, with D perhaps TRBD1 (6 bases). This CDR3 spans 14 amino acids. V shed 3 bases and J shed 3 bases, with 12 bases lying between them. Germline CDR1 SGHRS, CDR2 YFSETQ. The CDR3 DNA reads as TGCGCCAGCAGCTCCCTCCCAGGGGACTATGGCTACACCTTC. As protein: CASSSLPGDYGYTF.

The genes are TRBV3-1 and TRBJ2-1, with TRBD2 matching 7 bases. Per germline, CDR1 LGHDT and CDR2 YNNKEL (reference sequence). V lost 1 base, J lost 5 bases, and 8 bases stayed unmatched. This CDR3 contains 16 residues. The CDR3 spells CASSQARWGRDNEQFF. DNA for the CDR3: TGTGCCAGCAGCCAAGCGAGGTGGGGGAGGGACAATGAGCAGTTCTTC.

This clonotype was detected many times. In DNA, the CDR3 is TGTGCCAGCAGCCCCCGGCAGGGGGCTGCCTACGAGCAGTACTTC. Translated: CASSPRQGAAYEQYF. V usage is TRBV6-6 and J usage is TRBJ2-7; 8 positions agree with TRBD1. The trim removed 6 bases at V and 2 bases at J, leaving 9 bases unmatched. The CDR3 is 15 amino acids. Germline lookup yields CDR1 MNHNY and CDR2 SVGAGI (reference sequence).

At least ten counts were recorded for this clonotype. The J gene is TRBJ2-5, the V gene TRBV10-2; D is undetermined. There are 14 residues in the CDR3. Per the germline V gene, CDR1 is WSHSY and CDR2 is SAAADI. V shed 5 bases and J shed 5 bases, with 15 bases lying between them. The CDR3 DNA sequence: TGCGCCAGCAGTCCAGCAACTGGGTCGGAGACCCAGTACTTC. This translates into CASSPATGSETQYF.

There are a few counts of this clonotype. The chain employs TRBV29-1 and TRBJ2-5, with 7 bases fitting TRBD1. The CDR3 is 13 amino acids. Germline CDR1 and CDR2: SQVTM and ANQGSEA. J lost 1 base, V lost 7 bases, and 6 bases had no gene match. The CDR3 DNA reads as TGCAGCGGTTCCGGGACAGCCCAAGAGACCCAGTACTTC. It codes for CSGSGTAQETQYF.

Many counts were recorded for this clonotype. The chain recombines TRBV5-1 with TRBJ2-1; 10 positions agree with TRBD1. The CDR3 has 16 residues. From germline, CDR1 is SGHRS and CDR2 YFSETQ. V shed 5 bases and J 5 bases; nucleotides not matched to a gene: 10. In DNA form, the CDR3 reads TGCGCCAGCAGTTTCGCCGGGACAGGGGTGAACAATGAGCAGTTCTTC. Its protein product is CASSFAGTGVNNEQFF.

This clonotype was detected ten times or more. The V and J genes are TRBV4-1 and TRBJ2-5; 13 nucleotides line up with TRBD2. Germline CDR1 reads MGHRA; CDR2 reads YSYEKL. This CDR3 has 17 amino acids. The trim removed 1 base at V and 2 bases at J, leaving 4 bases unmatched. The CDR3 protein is CASSQVLTSGGQETQYF. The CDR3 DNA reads TGCGCCAGCAGCCAAGTTCTGACTAGCGGGGGGCAAGAGACCCAGTACTTC.

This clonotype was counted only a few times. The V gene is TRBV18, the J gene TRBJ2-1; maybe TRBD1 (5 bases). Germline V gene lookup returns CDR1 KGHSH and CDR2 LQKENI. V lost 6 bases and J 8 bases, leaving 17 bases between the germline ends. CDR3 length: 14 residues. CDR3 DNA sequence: TGTGCCAGCTCGCGACGACTCGAAGGGGATGAGCAGTTCTTC. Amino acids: CASSRRLEGDEQFF.

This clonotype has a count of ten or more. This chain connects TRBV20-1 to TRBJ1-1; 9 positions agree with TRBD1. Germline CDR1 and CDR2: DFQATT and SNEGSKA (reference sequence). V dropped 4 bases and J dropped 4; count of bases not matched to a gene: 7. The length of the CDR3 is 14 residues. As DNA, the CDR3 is TGCAGTGCTATCCGGGACAGGGTGTTCACTGAAGCTTTCTTT. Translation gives CSAIRDRVFTEAFF.

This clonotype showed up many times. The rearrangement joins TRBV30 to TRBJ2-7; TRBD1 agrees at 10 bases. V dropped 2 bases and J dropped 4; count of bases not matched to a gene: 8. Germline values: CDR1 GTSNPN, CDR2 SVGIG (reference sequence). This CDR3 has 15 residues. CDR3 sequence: CAWSSLDRGGYEQYF. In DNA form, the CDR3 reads TGTGCCTGGAGTTCCCTGGACAGGGGGGGTTACGAGCAGTACTTC.

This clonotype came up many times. CDR3 amino acids: CASSLWGQTGPDTQYF. CDR3 bases: TGTGCCAGCAGTTTATGGGGACAGACTGGGCCAGATACGCAGTATTTT. The chain recombines TRBV27 with TRBJ2-3; 7 bases are shared with TRBD1. The CDR3 extends over 16 amino acids. The V gene's germline CDR1 is MNHEY and CDR2 SMNVEV (reference sequence). V was pared by 1 base and J by 4 bases, with 8 bases of the junction left unmatched.

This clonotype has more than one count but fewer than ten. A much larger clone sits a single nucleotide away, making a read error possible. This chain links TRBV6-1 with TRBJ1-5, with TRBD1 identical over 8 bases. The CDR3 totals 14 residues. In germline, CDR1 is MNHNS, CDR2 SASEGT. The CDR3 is CASSADRGSQHQHF. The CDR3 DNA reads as TGTGCCAGCAGTGCTGACAGGGGCAGTCAGCACCAGCATTTT.

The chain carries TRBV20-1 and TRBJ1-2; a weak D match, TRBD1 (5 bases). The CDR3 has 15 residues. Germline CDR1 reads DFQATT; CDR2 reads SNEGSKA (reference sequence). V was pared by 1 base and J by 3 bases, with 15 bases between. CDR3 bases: TGCAGTGCTAGAGGAGGGGCAGGGACCTACTATGGCTACACCTTC. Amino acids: CSARGGAGTYYGYTF.

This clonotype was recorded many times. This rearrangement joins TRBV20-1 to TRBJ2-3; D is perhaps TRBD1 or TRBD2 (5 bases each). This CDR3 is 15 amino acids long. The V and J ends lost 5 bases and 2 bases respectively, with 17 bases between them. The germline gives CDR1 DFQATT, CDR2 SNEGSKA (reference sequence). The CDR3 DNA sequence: TGCAGTGCTCAAGGGACCGGTAGAATCACAGATACGCAGTATTTT. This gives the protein CSAQGTGRITDTQYF.

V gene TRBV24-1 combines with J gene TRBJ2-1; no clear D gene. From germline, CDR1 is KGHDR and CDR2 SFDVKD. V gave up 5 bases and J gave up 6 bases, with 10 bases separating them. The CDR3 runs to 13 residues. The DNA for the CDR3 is TGTGCCACCAGTGTAAGGAAAAGCAATGAGCAGTTCTTC. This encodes CATSVRKSNEQFF.

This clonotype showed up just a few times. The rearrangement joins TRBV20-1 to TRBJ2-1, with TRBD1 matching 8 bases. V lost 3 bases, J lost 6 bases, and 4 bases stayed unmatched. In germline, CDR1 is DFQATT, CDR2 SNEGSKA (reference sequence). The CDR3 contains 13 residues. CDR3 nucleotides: TGCAGTGCTAGCTCGGGGACAGGCAATGAGCAGTTCTTC. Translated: CSASSGTGNEQFF.

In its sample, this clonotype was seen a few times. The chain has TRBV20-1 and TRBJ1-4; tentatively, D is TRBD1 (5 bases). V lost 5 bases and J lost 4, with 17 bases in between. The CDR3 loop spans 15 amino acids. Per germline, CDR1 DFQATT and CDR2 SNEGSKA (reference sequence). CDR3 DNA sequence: TGCAGTGCTCTTCGTCCGGGACTGAGTAATGAAAAACTGTTTTTT. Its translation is CSALRPGLSNEKLFF.